A single sample gave rise to the 28 T cell receptor beta chains below, sequenced in a study of CD8+ T cells in alopecia areata. Indicated treatment: oral pan-JAK inhibitor, 5-10 mg twice daily. RNA was extracted and reverse transcribed into cDNA as the sequencing template. The assay was immunoSEQ multiplex PCR, and TCRdb's table has in-frame clones only and misses some. This sample has roughly 76,000 clones; over 25% occur once, and the top ten carry 14% to 15%. Sequencing used CD8+ T cells sorted from blood, obtained at week 4, from a patient treated with tofacitinib. Receptors were obtained from a human donor with alopecia areata.

The chain uses TRBV9 and TRBJ2-1; 8 nucleotides line up with TRBD2. Germline V lookup: CDR1 SGDLS, CDR2 YYNGEE. J was trimmed by 0 bases and V by 0 bases; bases with no gene match: 8. The CDR3 is 18 amino acids. CDR3: CASSVASLAGLSYNEQFF. The CDR3 DNA reads TGTGCCAGCAGCGTAGCTTCGCTAGCGGGCCTCTCCTACAATGAGCAGTTCTTC.

The chain carries TRBV4-1 and TRBJ2-1; 7 bases align to TRBD1. The CDR3 totals 13 residues. CDR1 and CDR2 from the germline V gene are MGHRA and YSYEKL. V gave up 4 bases and J gave up 9 bases; unmatched junction bases: 6. This CDR3 reads CASSRKGAGEQFF. CDR3 bases: TGCGCCAGCAGCCGTAAGGGGGCCGGTGAGCAGTTCTTC.

The chain has TRBV6-6 and TRBJ1-1; D not resolved. Deletions cut 10 bases from V and 5 bases from J, with 11 bases between. This CDR3 is built from 11 residues. Germline lookup yields CDR1 MNHNY and CDR2 SVGAGI (reference sequence). This CDR3 reads CAISGGTEAFF. CDR3 DNA: TGTGCCATCTCTGGCGGAACTGAAGCTTTCTTT.

This rearrangement joins TRBV5-1 to TRBJ1-1; TRBD1 matches 8 bases. Per germline, CDR1 SGHRS and CDR2 YFSETQ. The CDR3 is 16 residues long. The V gene end was trimmed by 1 base and the J gene end by 5 bases; junction bases not matched to a gene: 10. CDR3 sequence: CASSLIGVNRGTEAFF. As DNA, the CDR3 is TGCGCCAGCAGCTTGATTGGCGTTAACAGGGGGACTGAAGCTTTCTTT.

The chain combines TRBV15 with TRBJ2-3; no clear D. This CDR3 has 13 amino acids. Between the trimmed V and J ends, which lost 1 base and 4 bases, there was a span of 6 bases. Per the germline V gene, CDR1 is LNHNV and CDR2 is YYDKDF (reference sequence). CDR3 loop: CATSRVEADTQYF. CDR3 bases: TGTGCCACCAGCAGAGTGGAAGCAGATACGCAGTATTTT.

The chain joins TRBV30 to TRBJ1-5; D gene unclear. Germline V gene data show CDR1 as GTSNPN and CDR2 as SVGIG (reference sequence). V was clipped by 2 bases and J by 5 bases, with 10 bases between them. The CDR3 has 13 residues. The CDR3 coding sequence is TGTGCCTGGAGTTCCACAGTTCATCAGCCCCAGCATTTT. This encodes CAWSSTVHQPQHF.

This clone has just a few counts. The chain recombines TRBV7-9 with TRBJ1-3; D perhaps matches TRBD1 (5 bases). V lost 2 bases and J lost 3, with 8 bases in between. Germline-derived CDR1 and CDR2 are SEHNR and FQNEAQ (reference sequence). This CDR3 contains 14 residues. CDR3 residues: CASSLRRDGNTIYF. CDR3 DNA sequence: TGTGCCAGCAGCTTACGCAGGGATGGAAACACCATATATTTT.

This clone occurred a few times. The gene calls are TRBV7-9 and TRBJ2-7; D uncertain. The CDR3 has 15 amino acids. CDR1 and CDR2 (germline): SEHNR, FQNEAQ (reference sequence). V lost 1 base, J lost 0 bases, and 10 bases lay in between. DNA of the CDR3: TGTGCCAGCAGCTTAGTTTCAGCGTACTCCTACGAGCAGTACTTC. It specifies CASSLVSAYSYEQYF.

The V call is TRBV29-1, the J call TRBJ2-2, with D tentatively TRBD1 (5 bases). Germline lookup yields CDR1 SQVTM and CDR2 ANQGSEA. Trimming cost V 3 bases and J 1 base, with 9 bases left between them. The CDR3 spans 14 residues. The CDR3 DNA reads TGCAGCGTTGAGGCAGGGCGGAACACCGGGGAGCTGTTTTTT. Amino acid sequence: CSVEAGRNTGELFF.

The chain couples TRBV9 to TRBJ2-5, with D possibly matching TRBD1 (6 bases). There are 16 residues in the CDR3. Germline V gene sequence: CDR1 SGDLS, CDR2 YYNGEE. The V end lost 3 bases, the J end lost 1 base, and 16 bases lay between the germline ends. CDR3 protein: CASSDPGGGGQETQYF. The CDR3 DNA sequence: TGTGCCAGCAGCGATCCCGGTGGGGGCGGCCAAGAGACCCAGTACTTC.

V gene TRBV5-6 combines with J gene TRBJ2-7; TRBD1 aligns across 8 bases. The CDR3 consists of 14 residues. Losses at the gene ends were 3 bases for V and 5 bases for J; bases not matched to a gene: 7. CDR1 and CDR2 from the germline V gene are SGHDT and YYEEEE. In DNA form, the CDR3 reads TGTGCCAGCAGCTGGGGGACAGGTAATAACGAGCAGTACTTC. Its translation: CASSWGTGNNEQYF.

The chain links TRBV18 to TRBJ2-5; D gene unclear. V was clipped by 1 base and J by 1 base, with 7 bases between them. The CDR3 runs to 14 residues. Germline V gene data show CDR1 as KGHSH and CDR2 as LQKENI. The CDR3 here is CASSPQKTQETQYF. CDR3 bases: TGTGCCAGCTCACCACAGAAGACCCAAGAGACCCAGTACTTC.

This clone has a handful of counts. This chain connects TRBV7-9 to TRBJ2-5, with unresolved D. Germline loops: CDR1 SEHNR, CDR2 FQNEAQ (reference sequence). The CDR3 spans 14 residues. V was cut by 1 base and J by 4 bases, with 10 bases left in between. The CDR3 spells CASSLEWQRETQYF. The CDR3, as DNA: TGTGCCAGCAGCTTAGAGTGGCAGCGAGAGACCCAGTACTTC.

This clone occurred a few times. The chain links TRBV4-1 to TRBJ2-5; 9 bases fit TRBD2. V was pared by 0 bases and J by 2 bases, with 1 base of the junction left unmatched. CDR3 length: 15 residues. Germline loops: CDR1 MGHRA, CDR2 YSYEKL. CDR3 residues: CASSQETSGQETQYF. The CDR3, as DNA: TGCGCCAGCAGCCAAGAGACTAGCGGACAAGAGACCCAGTACTTC.

This sequence joins TRBV5-5 and TRBJ2-7, with D perhaps matching TRBD2 (6 bases). CDR3 length equals 14 residues. Germline V gives CDR1 SGHKS, CDR2 YYEKEE (reference sequence). Deletions cut 4 bases from V and 2 bases from J, with 13 bases between. The CDR3, as DNA: TGTGCCAGCAGCACGGGGGACGTAGCCTACGAGCAGTACTTC. As protein: CASSTGDVAYEQYF.

This clone was observed a handful of times. The rearrangement joins TRBV4-1 to TRBJ2-1, with 8 positions matching TRBD2. This CDR3 region has 16 residues. V gave up 5 bases and J gave up 0 bases; unmatched junction bases: 6. CDR1 is MGHRA, CDR2 YSYEKL, per germline. The CDR3 reads CASSDRLASSYNEQFF. In DNA, the CDR3 is TGCGCCAGCAGCGACCGACTAGCGAGCTCCTACAATGAGCAGTTCTTC.

This clone was seen a few times. This rearrangement joins TRBV4-2 to TRBJ2-1; 9 bases are a match to TRBD2. From germline, CDR1 is LGHNA and CDR2 YNFKEQ. The CDR3 consists of 17 residues. V trimming: 3 bases; J trimming: 1 base; junction bases outside the gene matches: 7. The CDR3 DNA reads as TGTGCCAGCAGCCACCCCCGTGCGGGAGGGTCCTACAATGAGCAGTTCTTC. Amino acids: CASSHPRAGGSYNEQFF.

The CDR3: CASGSGANVLTF. CDR3 in DNA: TGTGCCAGCGGTTCTGGGGCCAACGTCCTGACTTTC. The chain recombines TRBV9 with TRBJ2-6; D uncertain. Germline V CDR1 and CDR2: SGDLS, YYNGEE. The CDR3 runs to 12 residues. V dropped 7 bases and J dropped 1 base, with 3 bases sitting between them.

V gene TRBV5-1 combines with J gene TRBJ2-7, with D unresolved. The V gene lost 1 base and the J gene lost 1 base, with 9 bases spanning the gap. The V gene's germline CDR1 is SGHRS and CDR2 YFSETQ. This CDR3 is 14 amino acids long. The CDR3 region has the DNA TGCGCCAGCAGCTTGTTAGGTTTATCCTACGAGCAGTACTTC. Its translation is CASSLLGLSYEQYF.

The V and J genes are TRBV7-9 and TRBJ2-5; 8 bases agree with TRBD2. The CDR3 totals 17 residues. J lost 2 bases, V lost 0 bases, and 8 bases had no gene match. CDR1 and CDR2 (germline): SEHNR, FQNEAQ (reference sequence). The CDR3, as DNA: TGTGCCAGCAGCTTAGCGAGGCCTAGCGGGCGTCAAGAGACCCAGTACTTC. It codes for CASSLARPSGRQETQYF.

The chain uses TRBV7-8 and TRBJ2-7; 8 nucleotides line up with TRBD1. The V gene's germline CDR1 is SGHVS and CDR2 FQNEAQ. J gave up 2 bases and V 5 bases, and 8 bases lay outside the gene matches. The CDR3 has 15 residues. CDR3 sequence reads: CASSASTGGPYEQYF. The CDR3 bases are TGTGCCAGCAGCGCCAGTACAGGGGGACCCTACGAGCAGTACTTC.

The chain recombines TRBV7-9 with TRBJ1-1; a weak D match, TRBD1 (5 bases). V was cut by 10 bases and J by 0 bases, with 9 bases left in between. From germline, CDR1 is SEHNR and CDR2 FQNEAQ (reference sequence). This CDR3 is 12 amino acids long. The CDR3 loop reads CATQTVNTEAFF. The DNA for the CDR3 is TGTGCCACCCAGACAGTGAACACTGAAGCTTTCTTT.

This clone was seen a few times. The J gene is TRBJ1-1, the V gene TRBV6-5; a weak D match, TRBD1 (5 bases). Between the trimmed V and J ends, which lost 6 bases and 0 bases, there was a span of 14 bases. From germline, CDR1 is MNHEY and CDR2 SVGAGI. This CDR3 has 15 amino acids. Written as DNA, the CDR3 is TGTGCCAGCAGAAGACAGAACACCCTGAACACTGAAGCTTTCTTT. Translated, it gives CASRRQNTLNTEAFF.

The chain is built from TRBV7-3 and TRBJ2-5, with a possible D match to TRBD1 (7 bases). Trimming pared 4 bases from V and 1 base from J, leaving 13 bases between. This CDR3 comprises 15 residues. Germline CDR1 SGHTA, CDR2 FQGTGA. The CDR3 coding sequence is TGTGCCAGCAGCTCCCAGGGGGGAGTCCAAGAGACCCAGTACTTC. Translation: CASSSQGGVQETQYF.

This clone has only a few counts. This sequence joins TRBV7-3 and TRBJ2-2; D unclear. Germline-derived CDR1 and CDR2 are SGHTA and FQGTGA. This CDR3 has 15 amino acids. Trimming took off 2 bases at V and 1 base at J, with 8 bases between the two ends. CDR3 in DNA: TGTGCCAGCAGCTTAGGCGTACAGAACACCGGGGAGCTGTTTTTT. Translation gives CASSLGVQNTGELFF.

The rearrangement links TRBV28 to TRBJ2-5; TRBD2 might be the D (6 bases). V lost 4 bases and J lost 5, with 17 bases in between. CDR3 length: 15 residues. Germline V gene data show CDR1 as MDHEN and CDR2 as SYDVKM. As DNA, the CDR3 is TGTGCCAGCAGTTCCCGGGACTCCGCGTGGGAGACCCAGTACTTC. Its protein product is CASSSRDSAWETQYF.

This clone was recorded a few times. The rearrangement joins TRBV7-6 to TRBJ2-7, with 7 bases that match TRBD2. The trim removed 1 base at V and 4 bases at J, leaving 4 bases unmatched. The CDR3 is 14 amino acids. The germline gives CDR1 SGHVS, CDR2 FNYEAQ. The CDR3 loop reads CASSLVSSGYEQYF. The CDR3 nucleotides are TGTGCCAGCAGCTTAGTCTCTAGCGGATACGAGCAGTACTTC.

The V gene is TRBV15, the J gene TRBJ2-3; D ambiguous. V shed 5 bases and J shed 2 bases, with 11 bases lying between them. Looked up from germline, CDR1 is LNHNV and CDR2 is YYDKDF (reference sequence). CDR3 length: 14 residues. CDR3 in amino acids: CATSDGAHTDTQYF. In nucleotides, the CDR3 is TGTGCCACCAGCGACGGAGCGCACACAGATACGCAGTATTTT.